This TCR beta chain was retrieved from a study of blood T cell repertoires in COVID-19. Study-level background: Collection of acute and convalescent COVID-19 samples took place in the United States, Italy and Spain. PBMCs, B-cell-depleted T cells, or T cells provided the cDNA or gDNA that made up the material.

Per the authors' pipeline: Cell counts per sample came from amplifying reference gene primers. Produced via immunoSEQ multiplex PCR; TCRdb's table is partial and in-frame only. V and J calls and clone size are copied from that table; D and trimming were computed from the DNA. The profile shows about 140,000 clones, 60% to 85% of them singletons. Only one count was recorded for this clone. This CDR3 comprises 17 residues. The V gene's germline CDR1 is SGHRS and CDR2 YFSETQ. V gave up 5 bases and J gave up 1 base, with 21 bases separating them. This chain connects TRBV5-1 to TRBJ2-5; a possible D gene is TRBD2 (6 bases). Sequencing input: peripheral blood. The receptor was isolated from a woman older than 75 with active or convalescent COVID-19. The CDR3 loop reads CASREGVLISVQETQYF. The CDR3 DNA reads TGCGCCAGCAGGGAGGGAGTTTTAATTTCCGTCCAAGAGACCCAGTACTTC.